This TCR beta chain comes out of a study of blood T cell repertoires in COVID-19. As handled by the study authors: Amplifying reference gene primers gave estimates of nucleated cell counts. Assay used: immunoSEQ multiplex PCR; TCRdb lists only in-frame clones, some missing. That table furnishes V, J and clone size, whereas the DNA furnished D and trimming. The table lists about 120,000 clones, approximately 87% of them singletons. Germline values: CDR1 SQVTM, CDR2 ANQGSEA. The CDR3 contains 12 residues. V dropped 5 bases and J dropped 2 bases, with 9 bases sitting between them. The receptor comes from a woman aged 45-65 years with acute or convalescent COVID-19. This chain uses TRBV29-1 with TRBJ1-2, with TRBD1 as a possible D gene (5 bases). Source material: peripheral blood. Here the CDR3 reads CSVRQPNYGYTF. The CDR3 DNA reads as TGCAGCGTTAGACAGCCCAACTATGGCTACACCTTC. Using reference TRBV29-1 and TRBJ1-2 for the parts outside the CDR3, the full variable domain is SAVISQKPSRDICQRGTSLTIQCQVDSQVTMMFWYRQQPGQSLTLIATANQGSEATYESGFVIDKFPISRPNLTFSTLTVSNMSPEDSSIYLCSVRQPNYGYTFGSGTRLTVV.